The present T cell receptor beta chain was sequenced within a study of shared clonotypes between healthy human individuals. Sequenced by immunoSEQ multiplex PCR; TCRdb stores in-frame clones only, minus some. The table shows about 2,100,000 clones, with roughly 91% occurring only once. Naive CD8 isolation took CD45RO-negative cells positively selected for CCR7 and excluded terminally differentiated effector memory CD45RA+ cells. Study results and limitations: Relative to clonotypes present in all four donors, those not shared had lower generation probabilities.

V was cut by 1 base and J by 8 bases, with 11 bases left in between. Germline V lookup: CDR1 SEHNR, CDR2 FQNEAQ (reference sequence). This CDR3 contains 14 residues. Details on this clone: The antigen is not known.

The TCR sequence derives from a young man in good health. Some clones in this sample may be carry-over from other donors' samples. The specimen sequenced was naive CD8+ T cells from PBMCs. The V call is TRBV7-9, the J call TRBJ2-2; D perhaps matches TRBD2 (6 bases). DNA for the CDR3: TGTGCCAGCAGCTTAGTTGCGGGAAGAGGGGAGCTGTTTTTT. It is translated as CASSLVAGRGELFF.